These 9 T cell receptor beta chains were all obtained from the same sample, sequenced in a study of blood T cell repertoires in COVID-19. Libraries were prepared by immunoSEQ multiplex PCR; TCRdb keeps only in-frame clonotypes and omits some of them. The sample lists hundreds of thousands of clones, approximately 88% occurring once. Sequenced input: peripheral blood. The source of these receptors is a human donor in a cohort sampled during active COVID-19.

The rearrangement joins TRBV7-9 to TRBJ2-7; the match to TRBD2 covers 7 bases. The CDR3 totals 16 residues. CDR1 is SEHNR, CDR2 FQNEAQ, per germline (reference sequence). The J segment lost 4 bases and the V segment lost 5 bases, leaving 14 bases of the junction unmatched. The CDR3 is CASSPSVAGALYEQYF. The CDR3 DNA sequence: TGTGCCAGCAGCCCCTCGGTCGCGGGAGCCCTTTACGAGCAGTACTTC. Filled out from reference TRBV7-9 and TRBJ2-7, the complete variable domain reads DTGVSQNPRHKITKRGQNVTFRCDPISEHNRLYWYRQTLGQGPEFLTYFQNEAQLEKSRLLSDRFSAERPKGSFSTLEIQRTEQGDSAMYLCASSPSVAGALYEQYFGPGTRLTVT.

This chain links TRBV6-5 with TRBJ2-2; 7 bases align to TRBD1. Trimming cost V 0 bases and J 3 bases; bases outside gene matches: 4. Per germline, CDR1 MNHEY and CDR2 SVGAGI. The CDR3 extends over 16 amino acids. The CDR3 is CASSYSSRGYTGELFF. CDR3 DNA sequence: TGTGCCAGCAGTTACTCGAGCAGGGGGTACACCGGGGAGCTGTTTTTT.

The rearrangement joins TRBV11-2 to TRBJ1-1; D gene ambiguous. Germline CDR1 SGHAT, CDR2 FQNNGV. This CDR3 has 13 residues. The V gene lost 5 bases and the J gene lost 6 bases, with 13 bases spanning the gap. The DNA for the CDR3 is TGTGCCAGCAGCCCTTTTTTTGCAGCTGAAGCTTTCTTT. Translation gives CASSPFFAAEAFF.

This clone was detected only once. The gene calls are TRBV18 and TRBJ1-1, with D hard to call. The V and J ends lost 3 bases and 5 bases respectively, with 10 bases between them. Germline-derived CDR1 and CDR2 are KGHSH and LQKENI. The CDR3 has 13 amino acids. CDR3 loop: CASSPSAGTEAFF. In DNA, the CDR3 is TGTGCCAGCTCACCTTCGGCGGGTACTGAAGCTTTCTTT. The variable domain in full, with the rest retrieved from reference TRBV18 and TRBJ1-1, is NAGVMQNPRHLVRRRGQEARLRCSPMKGHSHVYWYRQLPEEGLKFMVYLQKENIIDESGMPKERFSAEFPKEGPSILRIQQVVRGDSAAYFCASSPSAGTEAFFGQGTRLTVV.

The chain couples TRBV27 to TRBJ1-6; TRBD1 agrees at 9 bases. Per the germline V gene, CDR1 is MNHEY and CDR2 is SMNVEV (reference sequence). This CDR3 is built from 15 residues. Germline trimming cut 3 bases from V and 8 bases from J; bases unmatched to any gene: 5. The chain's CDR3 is CASSFEGQGYSPLHF. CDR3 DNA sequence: TGTGCCAGCAGTTTTGAAGGACAGGGGTATTCACCCCTCCACTTT.

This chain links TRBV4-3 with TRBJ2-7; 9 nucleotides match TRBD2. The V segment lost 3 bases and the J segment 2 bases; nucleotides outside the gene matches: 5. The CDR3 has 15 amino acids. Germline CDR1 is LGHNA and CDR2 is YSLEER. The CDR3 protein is CASSQGAGGPYEQYF. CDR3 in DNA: TGCGCCAGCAGCCAGGGGGCGGGAGGGCCCTACGAGCAGTACTTC.

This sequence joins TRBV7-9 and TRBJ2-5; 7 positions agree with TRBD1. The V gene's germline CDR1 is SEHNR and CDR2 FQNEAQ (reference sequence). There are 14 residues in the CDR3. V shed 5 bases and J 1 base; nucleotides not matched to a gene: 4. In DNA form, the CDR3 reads TGTGCCAGCAGCCTCAGGACAGGCCAAGAGACCCAGTACTTC. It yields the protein CASSLRTGQETQYF.

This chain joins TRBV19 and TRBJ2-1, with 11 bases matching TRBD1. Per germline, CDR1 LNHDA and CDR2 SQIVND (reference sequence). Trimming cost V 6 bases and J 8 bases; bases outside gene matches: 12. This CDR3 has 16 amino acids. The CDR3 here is CASSPVHGTGGDEQFF. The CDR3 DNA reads TGTGCCAGTAGCCCCGTCCACGGGACAGGGGGGGATGAGCAGTTCTTC.

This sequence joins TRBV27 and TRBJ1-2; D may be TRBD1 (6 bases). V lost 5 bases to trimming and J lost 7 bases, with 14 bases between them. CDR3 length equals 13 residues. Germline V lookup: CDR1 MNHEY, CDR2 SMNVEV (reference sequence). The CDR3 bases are TGTGCCAGCAGTCTCGGGAAAGGGGGTGGCTACACCTTC. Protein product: CASSLGKGGGYTF.